Shown below are 11 T cell receptor beta chains from a single sample sequenced in a study of blood T cell repertoires in COVID-19. Only in-frame clones appear in the TCRdb table, and some are missing; sequencing was by immunoSEQ multiplex PCR. Of approximately 220,000 clones listed, roughly 90% were seen once; the top ten hold 2% to 2.5%. Sample: peripheral blood. These receptors originate from a woman in her forties or fifties with acute or convalescent COVID-19.

The chain recombines TRBV7-9 with TRBJ1-2, with 7 bases that match TRBD1. After removal of 3 bases from V and 6 bases from J, the junction contained 4 bases not matched to a gene. Germline loops: CDR1 SEHNR, CDR2 FQNEAQ (reference sequence). There are 13 residues in the CDR3. The CDR3 DNA follows: TGTGCCAGCAGCTTTACAGGGGTTGATGGCTACACCTTC. Amino acids: CASSFTGVDGYTF. Variable domain in full (rest from reference TRBV7-9 and TRBJ1-2): DTGVSQNPRHKITKRGQNVTFRCDPISEHNRLYWYRQTLGQGPEFLTYFQNEAQLEKSRLLSDRFSAERPKGSFSTLEIQRTEQGDSAMYLCASSFTGVDGYTFGSGTRLTVV.

The genes are TRBV10-3 and TRBJ1-1; possibly TRBD1 for D (6 bases). CDR3 length: 11 residues. The V gene lost 11 bases and the J gene lost 1 base, with 8 bases spanning the gap. Germline-derived CDR1 and CDR2 are ENHRY and SYGVKD. CDR3 sequence: CASTGNTEAFF. The CDR3 DNA is TGTGCCTCGACAGGGAACACTGAAGCTTTCTTT.

V is TRBV30 and J is TRBJ1-2, with 9 bases fitting TRBD1. Losses at the gene ends were 5 bases for V and 7 bases for J; bases not matched to a gene: 2. The CDR3 runs 11 residues. Germline CDR1 GTSNPN, CDR2 SVGIG (reference sequence). The CDR3 DNA reads as TGTGCCTGGGACAGGGGGATTGGCTACACCTTC. Residues: CAWDRGIGYTF.

The chain combines TRBV11-3 with TRBJ1-1; D gene unclear. Germline loops: CDR1 SGHNT, CDR2 YENEEA. V lost 2 bases and J lost 3, with 7 bases in between. CDR3 size: 13 residues. This CDR3 is CASSLSRDTEAFF. The CDR3 DNA is TGTGCCAGCAGCTTATCGAGGGACACTGAAGCTTTCTTT.

The rearrangement joins TRBV12-3 or TRBV12-4 to TRBJ1-5; weak D call: TRBD1 (6 bases). CDR3 length: 12 residues. Deletions cut 4 bases from V and 10 bases from J, with 11 bases between. This CDR3 reads CASSWTAPPQHF. In DNA, the CDR3 is TGTGCCAGCAGTTGGACAGCACCTCCCCAGCATTTT.

The genes are TRBV27 and TRBJ1-6, with D perhaps matching TRBD1 (6 bases). The CDR3 contains 13 residues. V gave up 7 bases and J gave up 9 bases, with 13 bases separating them. Germline-derived CDR1 and CDR2 are MNHEY and SMNVEV (reference sequence). CDR3 residues: CASTTGQLSPLHF. The DNA of the CDR3 is TGTGCCAGCACCACTGGACAGCTTTCACCCCTCCACTTT.

The V gene is TRBV2, the J gene TRBJ2-1, with 12 bases that match TRBD2. The length of the CDR3 is 13 residues. The trim removed 11 bases at V and 5 bases at J, leaving 4 bases unmatched. The germline gives CDR1 SNHLY, CDR2 FYNNEI. The CDR3 sequence is CAVTSGGNNEQFF. The CDR3 region has the DNA TGTGCCGTGACTAGCGGGGGTAACAATGAGCAGTTCTTC.

The chain combines TRBV7-9 with TRBJ2-1; 10 nucleotides agree with TRBD2. The junction had 6 bases not matched to a gene; V was cut back by 5 bases and J by 8 bases. The CDR3 loop spans 14 amino acids. Germline lookup yields CDR1 SEHNR and CDR2 FQNEAQ (reference sequence). CDR3 sequence: CASSPLAGVYEQFF. The CDR3 bases are TGTGCCAGCAGCCCTCTAGCGGGAGTTTATGAGCAGTTCTTC.

In DNA, the CDR3 is TGTGCCAGCAGTATTCCCAGGGGGCAAATGAACACTGAAGCTTTCTTT. As protein: CASSIPRGQMNTEAFF. The chain links TRBV11-2 to TRBJ1-1, with 8 nucleotides matching TRBD1. CDR3 length equals 16 residues. Germline assignment: CDR1 SGHAT and CDR2 FQNNGV. After removal of 6 bases from V and 0 bases from J, the junction contained 9 bases not matched to a gene.

This clone was seen a few times. The V call is TRBV4-2, the J call TRBJ1-3, with 8 positions matching TRBD1. CDR1 LGHNA and CDR2 YNFKEQ come from the germline V gene. This CDR3 spans 15 amino acids. V was pared by 5 bases and J by 4 bases, with 7 bases of the junction left unmatched. This CDR3 reads CASSFGQGTGNTIYF. The DNA for the CDR3 is TGTGCCAGCAGCTTTGGACAGGGAACCGGAAACACCATATATTTT.

The chain links TRBV6-5 to TRBJ1-2, with 7 bases aligning to TRBD1. After removal of 4 bases from V and 4 bases from J, the junction contained 6 bases not matched to a gene. CDR1 is MNHEY, CDR2 SVGAGI, per germline. The CDR3 extends over 14 amino acids. The CDR3 DNA reads as TGTGCCAGCAGTTTCGGACAGGCGCTCTATGGCTACACCTTC. Translated, it gives CASSFGQALYGYTF.